These 13 T cell receptor beta chains share one sample of origin, sequenced in a study of blood T cell repertoires in COVID-19. TCRdb keeps only in-frame clones here, not all; method: immunoSEQ multiplex PCR. Of about 220,000 clones listed, 83% are singletons. The sequencing sample was made of PBMCs or T cells enriched from blood (not recorded which). The receptors come from a woman between 50 and 59 years old who had been exposed to COVID-19.

This rearrangement joins TRBV30 to TRBJ1-2, with 7 bases fitting TRBD1. With V trimmed by 1 base and J by 6 bases, 8 bases remained unmatched. This CDR3 contains 14 residues. Germline V gene data show CDR1 as GTSNPN and CDR2 as SVGIG (reference sequence). The CDR3 DNA is TGTGCCTGGAGTGGGGAGACAGGGTCCGATGGCTACACCTTC. Protein: CAWSGETGSDGYTF.

This chain joins TRBV5-6 and TRBJ1-5, with D unresolved. Trimming stripped 0 bases from V and 0 bases from J, with 7 bases between. The CDR3 has 15 residues. Germline CDR1 SGHDT, CDR2 YYEEEE. The CDR3 sequence: CASSLAGSSNQPQHF. Here the CDR3 DNA reads TGTGCCAGCAGCTTGGCCGGGAGTAGCAATCAGCCCCAGCATTTT.

This chain uses TRBV5-1 with TRBJ2-7; D is uncertain. Germline values: CDR1 SGHRS, CDR2 YFSETQ. The ends were cut back, 4 bases at V and 2 bases at J, with 4 bases in the middle. The CDR3 runs 11 residues. This CDR3 is CASSPTYEQYF. CDR3 bases: TGCGCCAGCAGCCCAACCTACGAGCAGTACTTC.

The CDR3 loop is CASSLGHRGSGEQFF. The DNA of the CDR3 is TGTGCCAGCAGCTTAGGTCACAGGGGATCGGGTGAGCAGTTCTTC. This sequence joins TRBV7-2 and TRBJ2-1, with 7 nucleotides matching TRBD1. The CDR3 has 15 residues. The germline V gene has CDR1 SGHTA and CDR2 FQGNSA. V was pared by 1 base and J by 9 bases, with 9 bases of the junction left unmatched.

Written as DNA, the CDR3 is TGTGCCAGCAGCTTGAGCAGGGCTGGAAACACCATATATTTT. This gives the protein CASSLSRAGNTIYF. This sequence joins TRBV5-8 and TRBJ1-3, with D possibly matching TRBD1 (5 bases). This CDR3 region has 14 residues. CDR1 and CDR2 from the germline V gene are SGHTS and YDEGEE. V was cut by 1 base and J by 2 bases, with 7 bases left in between. Looking up the rest from reference TRBV5-8 and TRBJ1-3 gives the full variable domain: EAGVTQSPTHLIKTRGQQATLRCSPISGHTSVYWYQQALGLGLQFLLWYDEGEERNRGNFPPRFSGRQFPNYSSELNVNALELEDSALYLCASSLSRAGNTIYFGEGSWLTVV.

The rearrangement links TRBV7-2 to TRBJ1-5, with 8 bases aligning to TRBD1. CDR1 and CDR2 from the germline V gene are SGHTA and FQGNSA. J gave up 7 bases and V 1 base, and 15 bases lay outside the gene matches. This CDR3 spans 18 amino acids. The CDR3: CASSLEWTGTGKYQPQHF. The CDR3, as DNA: TGTGCCAGCAGCTTAGAGTGGACAGGGACGGGAAAATACCAGCCCCAGCATTTT.

The rearrangement joins TRBV28 to TRBJ2-1; a possible D gene is TRBD2 (5 bases). This CDR3 region has 13 residues. V lost 6 bases, J lost 9 bases, and 15 bases lay in between. Looked up from germline, CDR1 is MDHEN and CDR2 is SYDVKM. The DNA of the CDR3 is TGTGCCAGCAGCTTTCCCCTTCGGGGTGAGCAGTTCTTC. Translation gives CASSFPLRGEQFF.

The rearrangement uses TRBV15 and TRBJ1-5; possibly TRBD1 for D (6 bases). This CDR3 contains 16 residues. Trimming cost V 0 bases and J 10 bases, with 19 bases left between them. Germline V gives CDR1 LNHNV, CDR2 YYDKDF (reference sequence). CDR3 coding DNA: TGTGCCACCAGCAGAGATCGACACATCGCACAGGGTCCCCAGCATTTT. This translates into CATSRDRHIAQGPQHF.

The J gene is TRBJ1-1, the V gene TRBV3-1 (or the pseudogene TRBV3-2); D unclear. With 0 bases removed from V and 12 bases from J, the gap between germline ends came to 11 bases. From germline, CDR1 is LGHDT and CDR2 YNNKEL (reference sequence). The CDR3 runs to 12 residues. Here the CDR3 reads CASSQENLSPFF. CDR3 bases: TGTGCCAGCAGCCAAGAGAACCTATCTCCTTTCTTT.

V and J are TRBV28 and TRBJ2-3; TRBD2 aligns across 8 bases. Trimming cost V 2 bases and J 4 bases; bases outside gene matches: 5. The germline V gene encodes CDR1 MDHEN and CDR2 SYDVKM. The CDR3 extends over 15 amino acids. CDR3 nucleotide sequence: TGTGCCAGCAGTTTAACCGGGACTAGACCAGATACGCAGTATTTT. Its protein is CASSLTGTRPDTQYF.

The chain has TRBV7-9 and TRBJ1-1, with D uncertain. The ends were cut back, 6 bases at V and 3 bases at J, with 11 bases in the middle. Germline CDR1 reads SEHNR; CDR2 reads FQNEAQ (reference sequence). This CDR3 spans 13 amino acids. CDR3 sequence: CASSLGSDTEAFF. CDR3 nucleotides: TGTGCCAGCAGTCTCGGGTCCGACACTGAAGCTTTCTTT. The variable domain in full, with the rest retrieved from reference TRBV7-9 and TRBJ1-1, is DTGVSQNPRHKITKRGQNVTFRCDPISEHNRLYWYRQTLGQGPEFLTYFQNEAQLEKSRLLSDRFSAERPKGSFSTLEIQRTEQGDSAMYLCASSLGSDTEAFFGQGTRLTVV.

This clone was picked up one time. CDR3 loop: CASSLVLNTEAFF. The CDR3 bases are TGTGCCAGCAGCTTAGTCCTAAACACTGAAGCTTTCTTT. The chain employs TRBV11-2 and TRBJ1-1; no clear D gene. This CDR3 is built from 13 residues. V was cut by 1 base and J by 2 bases, with 5 bases left in between. Germline V gene data show CDR1 as SGHAT and CDR2 as FQNNGV.

This chain uses TRBV10-3 with TRBJ2-3; no clear D gene. This CDR3 comprises 13 residues. The germline V and J ends were trimmed by 3 bases and 2 bases, with 6 bases remaining between them. The V gene's germline CDR1 is ENHRY and CDR2 SYGVKD. CDR3 nucleotide sequence: TGTGCCATCAGTGACAGATCCACAGATACGCAGTATTTT. The encoded protein is CAISDRSTDTQYF.